What follows are 18 T cell receptor beta chains derived from one specimen sequenced in a study of memory CD4+ T cells and cytomegalovirus serostatus (dated by TCRdb to between 2018 and 2020). Libraries were constructed by the immunoSEQ multiplex PCR assay. Not all clones reach the TCRdb copy of this immuneACCESS table, which keeps in-frame sequences only. Checked studies attribute under half of the gap to unresolved V genes and leave the rest unexplained. This sample gives approximately 61,000 clones in total; around four fifths of them show up just once. The ten largest clonotypes hold 0.85% to 0.95% of the sample. A FACSAria II was used to sort memory CD4+ T cells, defined as single viable CD3+CD4+CD8-CD45RO+ cells. What was sequenced was memory CD4+ T cells from blood. The receptors come from an adult in good health and CMV-seronegative.

A single count supports this clone. The gene calls are TRBV28 and TRBJ2-2, with D unresolved. Germline V gene sequence: CDR1 MDHEN, CDR2 SYDVKM. The CDR3 is made up of 14 amino acids. Trimming stripped 6 bases from V and 3 bases from J, with 11 bases between. The CDR3 DNA reads as TGTGCCAGCAGGGTAGACGGAGACACCGGGGAGCTGTTTTTT. This translates into CASRVDGDTGELFF.

A few counts support this clone. The genes are TRBV6-1 and TRBJ1-1; possible D gene TRBD1, 5 bases. The CDR3 extends over 10 amino acids. Germline values: CDR1 MNHNS, CDR2 SASEGT. The V end was cut by 6 bases, the J end by 7 bases, with 6 bases between. The CDR3 here is CASSRVEAFF. Written as DNA, the CDR3 is TGTGCCAGCAGCAGGGTTGAAGCTTTCTTT.

The rearrangement links TRBV5-1 to TRBJ1-4; tentatively, D is TRBD1 (5 bases). V lost 1 base and J 4 bases, leaving 14 bases between the germline ends. Per germline, CDR1 SGHRS and CDR2 YFSETQ. The CDR3 spans 16 residues. CDR3 protein: CASSLTGGSLNEKLFF. DNA for the CDR3: TGCGCCAGCAGCTTGACTGGGGGATCTCTTAATGAAAAACTGTTTTTT.

The chain is built from TRBV5-1 and TRBJ2-3; TRBD1 matches 7 bases. Germline V gene data show CDR1 as SGHRS and CDR2 as YFSETQ. The CDR3 consists of 14 residues. V lost 4 bases, J lost 0 bases, and 2 bases stayed unmatched. The DNA for the CDR3 is TGCGCCAGCAGCCCGGGACAGAGCACAGATACGCAGTATTTT. It is translated as CASSPGQSTDTQYF.

The V and J genes are TRBV23-1 and TRBJ2-1; the D gene is possibly TRBD1 (6 bases). TRBV23-1 is designated an ORF whose function remains uncertain. The length of the CDR3 is 12 residues. Trimming removed 4 bases at V and 12 bases at J, with 13 bases between. The CDR3 nucleotides are TGCGCCAGCAGTCCTACAGGGTGGTGGCAGTTCTTC. Its translation: CASSPTGWWQFF.

This clone occurred once. The rearrangement uses TRBV6-6 and TRBJ2-1; a possible D gene is TRBD2 (5 bases). CDR3 length equals 14 residues. CDR1 and CDR2 (germline): MNHNY, SVGAGI (reference sequence). The germline V and J ends were trimmed by 0 bases and 9 bases, with 12 bases remaining between them. The CDR3 loop is CASSYSGRTGEQFF. The CDR3 DNA sequence: TGTGCCAGCAGTTACTCGGGTCGGACTGGTGAGCAGTTCTTC.

J is TRBJ2-7 and V is TRBV6-6; 9 positions match TRBD2. V dropped 6 bases and J dropped 2; count of bases not matched to a gene: 8. Germline-derived CDR1 and CDR2 are MNHNY and SVGAGI (reference sequence). The CDR3 consists of 15 residues. The CDR3 is CASRLNAGGAYEQYF. CDR3 nucleotide sequence: TGTGCCAGCAGATTAAATGCGGGGGGGGCCTACGAGCAGTACTTC.

The chain employs TRBV7-9 and TRBJ1-1, with 7 bases identical to TRBD1. The J segment lost 4 bases and the V segment lost 4 bases, leaving 3 bases of the junction unmatched. CDR3 length equals 13 residues. Germline assignment: CDR1 SEHNR and CDR2 FQNEAQ (reference sequence). The CDR3, as DNA: TGTGCCAGCAGCTACGACAGGGTCACTGAAGCTTTCTTT. Translating it yields CASSYDRVTEAFF.

V and J are TRBV11-2 and TRBJ2-7; D is uncertain. Germline V gives CDR1 SGHAT, CDR2 FQNNGV. The length of the CDR3 is 12 residues. The V and J ends lost 1 base and 6 bases respectively, with 7 bases between them. DNA of the CDR3: TGTGCCAGCAGCTTAGTAAGGGCCGAGCAGTACTTC. Translated: CASSLVRAEQYF.

CDR3 DNA sequence: TGTGCCAGCAGTTTAGGTGGTACCGGGGGCGTCGAGCAGTACTTC. Amino acid sequence: CASSLGGTGGVEQYF. The chain has TRBV28 and TRBJ2-7; D may correspond to TRBD1 or TRBD2 (6 bases each). Germline CDR1 and CDR2: MDHEN and SYDVKM. This CDR3 spans 15 amino acids. V lost 2 bases, J lost 6 bases, and 17 bases lay in between.

This chain joins TRBV19 and TRBJ1-5, with TRBD1 as a possible D gene (6 bases). Germline CDR1 and CDR2: LNHDA and SQIVND (reference sequence). V was cut by 3 bases and J by 5 bases, with 17 bases left in between. The CDR3 covers 16 residues. CDR3 nucleotides: TGTGCCAGTAGTATTAGCAGGGGTCGGGTCGATCAGCCCCAGCATTTT. The encoded protein is CASSISRGRVDQPQHF.

The chain couples TRBV18 to TRBJ1-2; D is possibly TRBD1 (5 bases). The V gene lost 2 bases and the J gene lost 6 bases, with 13 bases spanning the gap. From germline, CDR1 is KGHSH and CDR2 LQKENI. This CDR3 region has 14 residues. CDR3 nucleotide sequence: TGTGCCAGCTCACCAAATCGACAGACCCATGGCTACACCTTC. Its protein product is CASSPNRQTHGYTF. The entire variable domain, with the rest obtained from reference TRBV18 and TRBJ1-2, is as follows: NAGVMQNPRHLVRRRGQEARLRCSPMKGHSHVYWYRQLPEEGLKFMVYLQKENIIDESGMPKERFSAEFPKEGPSILRIQQVVRGDSAAYFCASSPNRQTHGYTFGSGTRLTVV.

V and J are TRBV7-9 and TRBJ1-4, with 9 positions matching TRBD1. The CDR3 runs to 14 residues. Per the germline V gene, CDR1 is SEHNR and CDR2 is FQNEAQ (reference sequence). V trimming: 4 bases; J trimming: 7 bases; junction bases outside the gene matches: 4. CDR3 sequence: CASSSTGGGEKLFF. As DNA, the CDR3 is TGTGCCAGCAGCTCGACAGGGGGAGGTGAAAAACTGTTTTTT.

The V and J genes are TRBV28 and TRBJ1-5; no firm D call. Between the trimmed V and J ends, which lost 6 bases and 1 base, there was a span of 4 bases. CDR3 size: 12 residues. CDR1 MDHEN and CDR2 SYDVKM come from the germline V gene. Here the CDR3 reads CASSRSNQPQHF. The DNA for the CDR3 is TGTGCCAGCAGCCGCAGCAATCAGCCCCAGCATTTT.

The chain is built from TRBV18 and TRBJ1-1, with D unclear. Trimming stripped 3 bases from V and 11 bases from J, with 13 bases between. Germline V CDR1 and CDR2: KGHSH, LQKENI. The CDR3 is 12 residues long. CDR3 sequence reads: CASSPQSGWAFF. The CDR3 coding sequence is TGTGCCAGCTCACCCCAATCGGGTTGGGCTTTCTTT.

The chain uses TRBV7-8 and TRBJ1-2, with 7 bases lining up with TRBD1. CDR1 is SGHVS, CDR2 FQNEAQ, per germline. This CDR3 has 13 amino acids. The ends lost 5 bases at V and 8 bases at J; junction bases unmatched: 8. CDR3 DNA sequence: TGTGCCAGCAGCAAAGACAGGGAATTCGGCTACACCTTC. This translates into CASSKDREFGYTF. Looking up the rest from reference TRBV7-8 and TRBJ1-2 gives the full variable domain: GAGVSQSPRYKVAKRGQDVALRCDPISGHVSLFWYQQALGQGPEFLTYFQNEAQLDKSGLPSDRFFAERPEGSVSTLKIQRTQQEDSAVYLCASSKDREFGYTFGSGTRLTVV.

The chain is built from TRBV2 and TRBJ1-5; unclear D gene. CDR1 and CDR2 from the germline V gene are SNHLY and FYNNEI. The CDR3 is made up of 14 amino acids. Trimming pared 2 bases from V and 4 bases from J, leaving 9 bases between. The DNA for the CDR3 is TGTGCCAGCAGTGAAATGGGGAGGAATCAGCCCCAGCATTTT. It encodes CASSEMGRNQPQHF.

This clone was seen just once. The V and J genes are TRBV28 and TRBJ1-5; possibly TRBD1 for D (6 bases). Germline V gives CDR1 MDHEN, CDR2 SYDVKM. The CDR3 is made up of 14 amino acids. V dropped 5 bases and J dropped 6 bases, with 14 bases sitting between them. CDR3 DNA sequence: TGTGCCAGCAGTCCCCAGGGGAGCGTTCAGCCCCAGCATTTT. Translated, it gives CASSPQGSVQPQHF.